This TCR beta chain was recovered during a study of T cell responses to AZD1222 COVID-19 vaccine. Study conclusions and caveats: Donors, mostly white British, included more females; clonal diversity was possibly underestimated.

The length of the CDR3 is 15 residues. Trimming stripped 4 bases from V and 0 bases from J, with 13 bases between. Germline values: CDR1 SNHLY, CDR2 FYNNEI. The assay was immunoSEQ multiplex PCR, and TCRdb's table has in-frame clones only and misses some. Of over 100,000 clones in the sample, over 75% were seen once. Remarks on this clone: Its antigen is unidentified.

The chain recombines TRBV2 with TRBJ2-7; D gene unclear. The source material was peripheral blood, sampled 28 days after the second AZD1222 dose. The clonotype originates from an adult who received the AZD1222 COVID-19 vaccine. CDR3 protein: CASSVSLGRSYEQYF. For the CDR3, the DNA is TGTGCCAGCAGTGTTAGTCTAGGACGCTCCTACGAGCAGTACTTC.